A selection of T cell receptor beta chains follows, all from one sample in a study of blood T cell repertoires in COVID-19. Some clones are missing from TCRdb's copy, which holds only in-frame ones; the method was immunoSEQ multiplex PCR. This sample has a few hundred thousand clones, with more than 75% found just once. What was sequenced was PBMCs or T cells enriched from blood (not recorded which). These receptor sequences come from a man aged 25 to 45 with acute COVID-19. The CDR3 runs from the conserved cysteine through the conserved F or W. D genes are given only for firm matches. Part of the rows lack a size; the others show once, few, many or a class for expanded clones.

V	size	J	D	DNA	CDR3
TRBV5-1	-	TRBJ2-5	-	TGCGCCAGCAGCTTGGACGGGGGGCGGAAAGAGACCCAGTACTTC	CASSLDGGRKETQYF
TRBV9	-	TRBJ2-7	TRBD2	TGTGCCAGCAGCGGTAGCGGGCCCTACTACGAGCAGTACTTC	CASSGSGPYYEQYF
TRBV7-6	-	TRBJ2-5	-	TGTGCCAGCAGCTTAATGGGCCCCCAAGAGACCCAGTACTTC	CASSLMGPQETQYF
TRBV25-1	-	TRBJ1-1	-	TGTGCCAGCATCCGAGGTACTGAAGCTTTCTTT	CASIRGTEAFF
TRBV28	-	TRBJ1-1	TRBD1	TGTGCCAGCAGTTTGGGACAGGCTTACTCTGAAGCTTTCTTT	CASSLGQAYSEAFF
TRBV27	-	TRBJ1-2	-	TGTGCCAGCAGCCCCCGGGGGGATCGCGGCTACACCTTC	CASSPRGDRGYTF
TRBV21-1	-	TRBJ2-2	-	TGTGCCAGCAGCAAATACGATAGCGGGGGGGAAAACGCCGGGGAGCTGTTTTTT	CASSKYDSGGENAGELFF
TRBV4-1	-	TRBJ2-5	TRBD2	TGCGCCAGAAGAAATAGCGGGGGGGCTCAAGAGACCCAGTACTTC	CARRNSGGAQETQYF
TRBV6-5	-	TRBJ1-5	TRBD1	TGTGCCAGCAGTAGACAGGGCGTGAGCAATCAGCCCCAGCATTTT	CASSRQGVSNQPQHF
TRBV9	-	TRBJ1-2	-	TGTGCCAGCAGCACAAGCCGGGGTGGAGGGAACTATGGCTACACCTTC	CASSTSRGGGNYGYTF
TRBV23-1	-	TRBJ2-7	-	TGCGCCAGCAATCGTACCGGGACACTCGATGGCCGTTTCGACTTC	CASNRTGTLDGRFDF
TRBV19	-	TRBJ1-3	-	TGTGCCAGTAGGTATCTGTCTGGAAACACCATATATTTT	CASRYLSGNTIYF
TRBV3-1/TRBV3-2	-	TRBJ2-7	TRBD2	TGTGCCAGCAGCCAACTAGCGGGGGGCCGGGGGGAGCAGTACTTC	CASSQLAGGRGEQYF
TRBV14	-	TRBJ1-2	TRBD1	TGTGCCAGCACCCAACCCCAGGGGGCGCGCGGCTACACCTTC	CASTQPQGARGYTF
TRBV27	few	TRBJ1-2	-	TGTGCCAGCAGCCCTGGTAGAAACTATGGCTACACCTTC	CASSPGRNYGYTF
TRBV4-1	many	TRBJ1-5	-	TGCGCCAGCAGCCAGGAACAGGGAGGCAATCAGCCCCAGCATTTT	CASSQEQGGNQPQHF
TRBV28	few	TRBJ1-1	-	TGTGCCAGCAGTTCAAGTGGGGGGGAAGGTATTTTTGCTGAAGCTTTCTTT	CASSSSGGEGIFAEAFF
TRBV14	-	TRBJ1-6	-	TGTGCCAGCAGCCAGCGAGGTGGATCACCCCTCCACTTT	CASSQRGGSPLHF
TRBV2	-	TRBJ2-7	TRBD1	TGTGCCACCAAGGACAGGGGGTACTACGAGCAGTACTTC	CATKDRGYYEQYF
TRBV29-1	-	TRBJ1-1	-	TGCAGCGTAGGAGGCACTGAAGCTTTCTTT	CSVGGTEAFF
TRBV1	-	TRBJ2-7	-	TGCACCAGCAGCCAGATTCTAGCGCCGAACGCTACCTCCTACGAGCAGTACTTC	CTSSQILAPNATSYEQYF
TRBV28	-	TRBJ1-1	-	TGTGCCAGCAGTTTATTACGGGCAGGGTTTGATGAAGCTTTCTTT	CASSLLRAGFDEAFF
TRBV18	-	TRBJ1-1	-	TGTGCCAGCTCACCACAGGGGCTCGGCACTGAAGCTTTCTTT	CASSPQGLGTEAFF
TRBV19	-	TRBJ1-2	-	TGTGCCAGTACCCTCGTCGGGCAGGGGCACGGCTACACCTTC	CASTLVGQGHGYTF
TRBV3-1/TRBV3-2	-	TRBJ2-7	TRBD2	TGTGCCAGCAGCCAGTCTGGGACTAGGTTTACCTACGAGCAGTACTTC	CASSQSGTRFTYEQYF
TRBV6-5	-	TRBJ2-7	-	TGTGCCAGCAGGAGGGGGGGGACAGGTCCCCGCGAGCAGTACTTC	CASRRGGTGPREQYF
TRBV12-5	-	TRBJ1-6	-	TGTGCTAGTGGTTTGCTTGTTTTGGAGGGTATAGGTTCACCCCTCCACTTT	CASGLLVLEGIGSPLHF